Each of the 9 T cell receptor beta chains below was sequenced from the same sample in a study of Graves' ophthalmopathy and Graves' hyperthyroidism. Amplification of the TCR beta CDR3 regions used RNA transcripts (as template). HTBI primers primed a first-round RT-PCR, and a second-round multiplex PCR followed. MiXCR, applied by TCRdb to the multiplex PCR reads, yields one record per CDR3 protein. Of 300,000 to 500,000 distinct CDR3 sequences detected, 15% appear once; the ten largest clones hold about 7%. Sequenced input: peripheral blood. The receptors shown here come from a woman in her late teens or twenties with stable Graves' hyperthyroidism.

The V call is TRBV10-2, the J call TRBJ1-2, with 8 bases identical to TRBD1. Germline loops: CDR1 WSHSY, CDR2 SAAADI. V lost 4 bases to trimming and J lost 2 bases; unmatched junction nucleotides: 6. The CDR3 is made up of 15 amino acids. The CDR3 bases are TGCGCCAGCAGTGGGGGGGCAGGGGGCAACTATGGCTACACCTTC. Protein sequence: CASSGGAGGNYGYTF.

V is TRBV6-1 and J is TRBJ1-2; D is possibly TRBD1 (6 bases). Germline V lookup: CDR1 MNHNS, CDR2 SASEGT. The CDR3 extends over 17 amino acids. V lost 0 bases to trimming and J lost 1 base, with 15 bases between them. The CDR3 loop is CASSEAGGLDGNYGYTF. The CDR3 DNA sequence: TGTGCCAGCAGTGAAGCGGGGGGCCTGGACGGTAACTATGGCTACACCTTC.

This clonotype was counted between two and nine times. Just one base apart from a much larger clone, this may be a read error. The J gene is TRBJ1-5, the V gene TRBV27; maybe TRBD1 (5 bases). CDR3 length: 13 residues. Germline V gene data show CDR1 as MNHEY and CDR2 as SMNVEV (reference sequence). CDR3 region: CASRQYSNRPQHF. CDR3 sequence (DNA): TGTGCCAGCCGACAGTATAGCAATCGGCCCCAGCATTTT.

This clonotype was counted only a few times. This sequence joins TRBV4-2 and TRBJ2-2; 11 positions match TRBD2. Germline V gene lookup returns CDR1 LGHNA and CDR2 YNFKEQ. After removal of 4 bases from V and 6 bases from J, the junction contained 13 bases not matched to a gene. The CDR3 extends over 18 amino acids. The CDR3 DNA is TGTGCCAGCAGCCTCGGCGCTAGCGGGGGGCACGGCTCCGGGGAGCTGTTTTTT. Translated, it gives CASSLGASGGHGSGELFF.

This clonotype was observed many times. The rearrangement links TRBV20-1 to TRBJ2-7; TRBD1 aligns across 8 bases. From germline, CDR1 is DFQATT and CDR2 SNEGSKA (reference sequence). This CDR3 has 12 residues. V lost 3 bases and J lost 4; bases outside the gene matches: 2. CDR3 sequence: CSASDRGYEQYF. The CDR3, as DNA: TGCAGTGCTAGTGACAGGGGTTACGAGCAGTACTTC.

This clonotype was picked up many times. The gene calls are TRBV10-3 and TRBJ2-7, with a tentative D call TRBD1 (5 bases). The CDR3 has 12 residues. CDR1 and CDR2 (germline): ENHRY, SYGVKD. Deletions cut 3 bases from V and 6 bases from J, with 9 bases between. This CDR3 reads CAISEGAVEQYF. The DNA for the CDR3 is TGTGCCATCAGTGAAGGGGCAGTCGAGCAGTACTTC.

The sample holds many counts of this clonotype. The rearrangement links TRBV27 to TRBJ1-5; 7 bases fit TRBD1. This CDR3 contains 17 residues. CDR1 MNHEY and CDR2 SMNVEV come from the germline V gene (reference sequence). The V segment lost 8 bases and the J segment 3 bases; nucleotides outside the gene matches: 16. The CDR3 nucleotides read TGTGCCAGCCGGAGGGCAGGGGGTTTCGATAACAATCAGCCCCAGCATTTT. This sequence encodes CASRRAGGFDNNQPQHF.

There are many counts of this clonotype. V is TRBV11-2 and J is TRBJ1-2, with D hard to call. Germline V gives CDR1 SGHAT, CDR2 FQNNGV. The CDR3 is 13 amino acids. V was clipped by 5 bases and J by 2 bases, with 9 bases between them. CDR3: CASSPVGNYGYTF. CDR3 DNA: TGTGCCAGCAGCCCAGTGGGGAACTATGGCTACACCTTC.

This clonotype was seen at least ten times. The chain uses TRBV7-8 and TRBJ1-2; D possibly corresponds to TRBD1 (6 bases). The V and J ends lost 0 bases and 5 bases respectively, with 13 bases between them. This CDR3 spans 15 amino acids. From germline, CDR1 is SGHVS and CDR2 FQNEAQ. The CDR3 here is CASSLARSRGYGYTF. CDR3 nucleotides: TGTGCCAGCAGCTTAGCGCGGTCCAGGGGTTATGGCTACACCTTC.